A single sample gave rise to the 11 T cell receptor beta chains below, sequenced in a study of human T cells and chemical hapten exposure. The sample's time point: healthy volunteer bleed at 2 weeks. From whole blood left unfractionated, total RNA was extracted. TCRdb ran MiXCR on the RACE reads and lists one entry per CDR3 protein. The table shows 85,000 to 95,000 distinct CDR3 sequences, with roughly 8.5% occurring only once. The sequencing input was whole blood. Receptors originate from a female donor in good health. Some clones in this sample may be carry-over from other donors' samples.

This clonotype appeared a few times. The V gene is TRBV5-4, the J gene TRBJ1-6; TRBD1 matches at 10 bases. J lost 6 bases, V lost 4 bases, and 13 bases had no gene match. Germline-derived CDR1 and CDR2 are SGHNT and YYREEE (reference sequence). CDR3 length: 18 amino acids. This CDR3 reads CASSRQINRDRGNSPLHF. The CDR3 nucleotides read TGTGCCAGCAGCAGACAAATCAACCGGGACAGGGGTAATTCACCCCTCCACTTT. The whole variable domain, filled in from reference TRBV5-4 and TRBJ1-6, reads ETGVTQSPTHLIKTRGQQVTLRCSSQSGHNTVSWYQQALGQGPQFIFQYYREEENGRGNFPPRFSGLQFPNYSSELNVNALELDDSALYLCASSRQINRDRGNSPLHFGNGTRLTVT.

This clonotype has a count of ten or more. The chain couples TRBV7-3 to TRBJ2-1; D is possibly TRBD2 (5 bases). There are 13 residues in the CDR3. Between the trimmed V and J ends, which lost 3 bases and 4 bases, there was a span of 7 bases. The germline CDR1 and CDR2 sequences are SGHTA and FQGTGA. Here the CDR3 DNA reads TGTGCCAGCAGCTTCGGGGTTTACAATGAGCAGTTCTTC. Protein: CASSFGVYNEQFF.

This clonotype was detected a few times. The chain employs TRBV28 and TRBJ2-5, with 7 bases matching TRBD2. Germline CDR1 reads MDHEN; CDR2 reads SYDVKM. The CDR3 spans 15 residues. V lost 5 bases, J lost 2 bases, and 8 bases stayed unmatched. CDR3 sequence (DNA): TGTGCCAGCAGTCCCCTTGGGACTACACAAGAGACCCAGTACTTC. Its protein is CASSPLGTTQETQYF.

The sample holds a few counts of this clonotype. The chain links TRBV29-1 to TRBJ2-1; perhaps TRBD2 as D (6 bases). V was shortened by 7 bases and J by 5 bases, with 12 bases between the two germline ends. Per germline, CDR1 SQVTM and CDR2 ANQGSEA. The length of the CDR3 is 12 residues. The CDR3 nucleotides read TGCAGCGGGGGACTGAGCCACAATGAGCAGTTCTTC. It is translated as CSGGLSHNEQFF.

This clonotype was detected a few times. The chain carries TRBV6-5 and TRBJ2-7, with D possibly being TRBD2 (6 bases). The CDR3 is made up of 14 amino acids. Germline loops: CDR1 MNHEY, CDR2 SVGAGI. The V gene lost 7 bases and the J gene lost 4 bases, with 17 bases spanning the gap. CDR3 protein: CASTVPHGRYEQYF. CDR3 in DNA: TGTGCCAGCACCGTACCTCACGGGAGATACGAGCAGTACTTC.

V is TRBV5-1 and J is TRBJ2-1; D may correspond to TRBD1 or TRBD2 (6 bases each). Germline V gene sequence: CDR1 SGHRS, CDR2 YFSETQ. The CDR3 spans 14 residues. V was shortened by 1 base and J by 8 bases, with 13 bases between the two germline ends. Written as DNA, the CDR3 is TGCGCCAGCAGCTTGTGGGGGGCTTCGGATGAGCAGTTCTTC. The encoded protein is CASSLWGASDEQFF.

In regard to this clonotype: A much larger clonotype is one base distant, so this may be a read error. The CDR3 DNA reads as TGCGCCAGCAGCTCAGTGGGTAGCACAGATACGCAGTATTTT. Residues: CASSSVGSTDTQYF. The chain uses TRBV5-1 and TRBJ2-3; D is unclear. Trimming shortened V by 3 bases and J by 0 bases, and 8 bases separated the two germline ends. The CDR3 loop spans 14 amino acids. Per the germline V gene, CDR1 is SGHRS and CDR2 is YFSETQ. The full variable domain, with the rest looked up from reference TRBV5-1 and TRBJ2-3, is KAGVTQTPRYLIKTRGQQVTLSCSPISGHRSVSWYQQTPGQGLQFLFEYFSETQRNKGNFPGRFSGRQFSNSRSEMNVSTLELGDSALYLCASSSVGSTDTQYFGPGTRLTVL.

This clonotype was recorded a few times. The chain joins TRBV6-1 to TRBJ1-6; D may be TRBD1 (6 bases). V lost 0 bases, J lost 14 bases, and 11 bases lay in between. This CDR3 spans 13 amino acids. Germline V gene lookup returns CDR1 MNHNS and CDR2 SASEGT. The DNA of the CDR3 is TGTGCCAGCAGTGAAGCTACAGGGTCATCCCTCCACTTT. It codes for CASSEATGSSLHF.

The chain carries TRBV23-1 and TRBJ2-4; TRBD1 matches 9 bases. TRBV23-1 is recorded as an ORF, its role being uncertain. CDR3 length: 22 amino acids. The V segment lost 2 bases and the J segment 0 bases; nucleotides outside the gene matches: 20. The CDR3 coding sequence is TGCGCCAGCAGTCAACGCCTTGCCAACATACGACAGGGGGTCAAAGCCAAAAACATTCAGTACTTC. Translated, it gives CASSQRLANIRQGVKAKNIQYF.

CDR3 DNA: TGCGCCAGCAGGTCCGGGTCGGGGACTAGCGGGACCGGGGAGCTGTTTTTT. Protein: CASRSGSGTSGTGELFF. This chain joins TRBV5-1 and TRBJ2-2, with 12 bases identical to TRBD2. With 5 bases clipped from V and 5 bases from J, the junction kept 10 bases outside the gene matches. CDR1 and CDR2 from the germline V gene are SGHRS and YFSETQ. The CDR3 is 17 amino acids.

This clonotype has at least ten counts. This chain links TRBV7-9 with TRBJ2-1; TRBD2 aligns across 10 bases. CDR1 and CDR2 from the germline V gene are SEHNR and FQNEAQ (reference sequence). The CDR3 has 14 residues. After removal of 5 bases from V and 9 bases from J, the junction contained 7 bases not matched to a gene. The CDR3 DNA is TGTGCCAGCAGCCCTGGGACTAGCGCAATTGAGCAGTTCTTC. It codes for CASSPGTSAIEQFF.